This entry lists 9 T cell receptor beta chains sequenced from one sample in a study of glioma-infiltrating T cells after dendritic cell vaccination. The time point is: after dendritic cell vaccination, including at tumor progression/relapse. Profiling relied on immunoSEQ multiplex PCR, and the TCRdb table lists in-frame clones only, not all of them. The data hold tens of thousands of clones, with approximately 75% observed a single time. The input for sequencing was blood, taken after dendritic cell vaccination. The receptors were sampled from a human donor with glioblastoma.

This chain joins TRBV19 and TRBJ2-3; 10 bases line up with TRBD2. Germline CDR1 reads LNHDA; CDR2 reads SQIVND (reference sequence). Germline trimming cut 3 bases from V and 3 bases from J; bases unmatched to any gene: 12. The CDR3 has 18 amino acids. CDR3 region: CASSMGETLAGETDTQYF. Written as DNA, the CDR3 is TGTGCCAGTAGTATGGGAGAGACCCTAGCGGGAGAAACAGATACGCAGTATTTT.

The DNA for the CDR3 is TGTGCCAGCTCCTCCGGGAGCTCCTACAATGAGCAGTTCTTC. Amino acids: CASSSGSSYNEQFF. This chain uses TRBV18 with TRBJ2-1; D is perhaps TRBD2 (6 bases). Looked up from germline, CDR1 is KGHSH and CDR2 is LQKENI. The CDR3 has 14 residues. V was shortened by 6 bases and J by 0 bases, with 9 bases between the two germline ends.

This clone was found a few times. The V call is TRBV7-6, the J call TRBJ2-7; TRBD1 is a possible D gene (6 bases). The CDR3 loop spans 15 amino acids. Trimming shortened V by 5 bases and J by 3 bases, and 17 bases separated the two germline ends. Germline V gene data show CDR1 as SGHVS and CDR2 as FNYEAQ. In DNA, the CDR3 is TGTGCCAGCAGCGCAAACTTCCCACAGGGCTACGAGCAGTACTTC. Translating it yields CASSANFPQGYEQYF.

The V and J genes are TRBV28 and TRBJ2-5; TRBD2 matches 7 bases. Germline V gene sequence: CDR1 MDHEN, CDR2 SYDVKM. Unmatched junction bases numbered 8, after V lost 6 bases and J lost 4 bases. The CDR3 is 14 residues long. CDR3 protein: CASRTPTGGETQYF. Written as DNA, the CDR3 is TGTGCCAGCAGGACGCCGACGGGGGGAGAGACCCAGTACTTC.

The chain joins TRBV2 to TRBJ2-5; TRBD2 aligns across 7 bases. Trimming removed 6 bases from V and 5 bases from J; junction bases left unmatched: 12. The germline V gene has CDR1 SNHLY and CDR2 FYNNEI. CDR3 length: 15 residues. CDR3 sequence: CASRWGRREGETQYF. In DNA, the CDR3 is TGTGCCAGCAGATGGGGAAGGAGGGAGGGGGAGACCCAGTACTTC.

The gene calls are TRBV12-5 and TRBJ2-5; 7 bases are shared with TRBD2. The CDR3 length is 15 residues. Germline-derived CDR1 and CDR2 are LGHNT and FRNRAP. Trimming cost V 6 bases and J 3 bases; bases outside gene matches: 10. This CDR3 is CASGPSLRGEETQYF. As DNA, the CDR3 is TGTGCTAGTGGCCCTTCACTCCGGGGGGAAGAGACCCAGTACTTC.

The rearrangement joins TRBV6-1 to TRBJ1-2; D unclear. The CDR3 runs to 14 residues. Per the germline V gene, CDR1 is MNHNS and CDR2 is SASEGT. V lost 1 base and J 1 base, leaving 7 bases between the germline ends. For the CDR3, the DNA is TGTGCCAGCAGTGAAGTTGGCATTAACTATGGCTACACCTTC. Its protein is CASSEVGINYGYTF.

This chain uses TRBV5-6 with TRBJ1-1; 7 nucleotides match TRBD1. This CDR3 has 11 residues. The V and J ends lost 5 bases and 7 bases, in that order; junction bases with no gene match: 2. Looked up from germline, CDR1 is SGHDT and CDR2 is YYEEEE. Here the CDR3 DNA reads TGTGCCAGCAGTCGACAGGGTGAAGCTTTCTTT. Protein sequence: CASSRQGEAFF.

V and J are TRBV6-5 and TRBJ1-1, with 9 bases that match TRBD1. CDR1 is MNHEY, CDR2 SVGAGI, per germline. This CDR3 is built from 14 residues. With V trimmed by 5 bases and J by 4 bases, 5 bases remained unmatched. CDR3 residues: CASSTGQGGTEAFF. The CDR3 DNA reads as TGTGCCAGCAGTACGGGACAGGGAGGCACTGAAGCTTTCTTT.